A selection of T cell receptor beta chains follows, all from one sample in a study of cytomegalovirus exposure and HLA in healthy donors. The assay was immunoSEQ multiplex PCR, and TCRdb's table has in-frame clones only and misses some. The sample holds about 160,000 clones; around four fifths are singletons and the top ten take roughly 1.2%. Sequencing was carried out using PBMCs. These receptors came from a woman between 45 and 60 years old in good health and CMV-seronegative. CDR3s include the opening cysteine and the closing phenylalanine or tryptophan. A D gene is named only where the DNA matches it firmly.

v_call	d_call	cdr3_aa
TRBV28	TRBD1	CASSPARGRVDEKLFF
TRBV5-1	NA	CASSLGGNGETQYF
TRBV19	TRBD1	CASSLGQSYGYTF
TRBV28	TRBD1	CASSIRDRGNYEQYF
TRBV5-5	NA	CASSLWTQGNEQFF
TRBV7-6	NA	CASSPLAGRSVEQYF
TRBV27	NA	CASSRSRNEQFF
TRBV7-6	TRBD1	CASSRTGGYEQYF
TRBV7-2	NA	CASSPSANTGELFF
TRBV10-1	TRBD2	CASSATSGGSYEQFF
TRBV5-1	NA	CASREATGLVGELFF
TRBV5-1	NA	CASSLAPPGTRPEAFF
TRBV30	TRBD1	CAWTLPTGGGYGYTF
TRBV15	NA	CATSKEIGQGSDEQYF
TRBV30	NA	CAWSNSGAAEQYF
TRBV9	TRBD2	CASSVWGGDTGELFF
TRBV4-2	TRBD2	CASSQAGTSGQETQYF
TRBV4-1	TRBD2	CASRWREGRGKKIDEQFF
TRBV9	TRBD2	CASSDRAGGSYNEQFF
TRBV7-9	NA	CASSPQGSGNTIYF
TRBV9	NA	CASSVSSGIKQFF
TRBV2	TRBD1	CASSFSGGTEAFF
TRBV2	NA	CASRNILPLHF
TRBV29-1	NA	CSVAYTDTQYF
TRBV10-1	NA	CASSEGLYDSGNTIYF
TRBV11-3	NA	CASSLKSGYEQFF
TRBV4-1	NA	CASSQDQVWQGGYTF
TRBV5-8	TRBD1	CASSRRTGNEQYF
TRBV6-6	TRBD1	CASSPNRGLAVGELFF